The 17 T cell receptor beta chains in this list originate from one sample, sequenced in a study of post-analysis software for immune sequencing data. Findings of the study overall: In patients, TRBV5-6, TRBV5-1 and TRBV20-1 belonged to five TRBV segments found more frequently than in controls.

Unique molecular identifiers had been added to the TCR beta cDNA libraries. In TCRdb, the PCR reads were re-called with MiXCR into one record per CDR3 protein. The repertoire holds 750,000 to 900,000 distinct CDR3 sequences, under 60% seen once, with 4.9% in the top ten. Their specific antigens are unknown. The source material was blood. Source of these receptors: a girl aged 10-17 years with multiple sclerosis.

The chain couples TRBV7-6 to TRBJ1-2, with D possibly TRBD1 on 5 matching bases. The V end lost 1 base, the J end lost 4 bases, and 13 bases lay between the germline ends. Germline V gene lookup returns CDR1 SGHVS and CDR2 FNYEAQ. This CDR3 region has 15 residues. CDR3 amino acids: CASSLEPQGTYGYTF. As DNA, the CDR3 is TGTGCCAGCAGCTTAGAACCGCAGGGCACCTATGGCTACACCTTC.

This clonotype was recorded a few times. The genes are TRBV28 and TRBJ1-6; the match to TRBD1 covers 7 bases. Germline V gives CDR1 MDHEN, CDR2 SYDVKM. Trimming took 2 bases from V and 4 from J; bases not matched to a gene: 8. The CDR3 totals 17 residues. CDR3 sequence (DNA): TGTGCCAGCAGTTTAGGTTCCGGACAGGCATATAATTCACCCCTCCACTTT. Its translation is CASSLGSGQAYNSPLHF.

The chain links TRBV18 to TRBJ2-3; 11 positions match TRBD2. The CDR3 is 16 residues long. After removal of 4 bases from V and 0 bases from J, the junction contained 3 bases not matched to a gene. The V gene's germline CDR1 is KGHSH and CDR2 LQKENI. The DNA of the CDR3 is TGTGCCAGCTCACGGGGGACTAGCGGAAGCACAGATACGCAGTATTTT. Its translation: CASSRGTSGSTDTQYF.

The chain is built from TRBV19 and TRBJ1-5; D remains unclear. Germline V gene sequence: CDR1 LNHDA, CDR2 SQIVND (reference sequence). The ends were cut back, 6 bases at V and 1 base at J, with 10 bases in the middle. The CDR3 contains 14 residues. CDR3: CASSPGRSNQPQHF. CDR3 bases: TGTGCCAGTAGCCCCGGACGGAGCAATCAGCCCCAGCATTTT.

This clonotype was seen a single time. The V and J genes are TRBV29-1 and TRBJ2-1, with D perhaps matching TRBD1 (7 bases). V shed 0 bases and J shed 8 bases, with 17 bases lying between them. Germline V gene sequence: CDR1 SQVTM, CDR2 ANQGSEA. This CDR3 spans 15 amino acids. CDR3 region: CSVEERGGRGDEQFF. The CDR3 DNA reads as TGCAGCGTTGAAGAACGGGGCGGCAGGGGGGATGAGCAGTTCTTC.

This sequence joins TRBV6-1 and TRBJ2-5, with 7 bases that match TRBD2. CDR1 and CDR2 from the germline V gene are MNHNS and SASEGT. The CDR3 contains 15 residues. V trimming: 1 base; J trimming: 3 bases; junction bases outside the gene matches: 5. The CDR3: CASSEDRGGKETQYF. As DNA, the CDR3 is TGTGCCAGCAGTGAAGACCGCGGGGGAAAAGAGACCCAGTACTTC.

This sequence joins TRBV12-3 or TRBV12-4 and TRBJ2-1; 11 nucleotides match TRBD1. This CDR3 region has 15 residues. J was trimmed by 8 bases and V by 5 bases; bases with no gene match: 8. CDR3 region: CASSPRTGGGYEQFF. The CDR3 DNA reads as TGTGCCAGCAGTCCTAGGACAGGGGGCGGTTATGAGCAGTTCTTC.

In the case of this clonotype: Germline and junction disagree at one end, which may indicate a read error. This chain links TRBV12-3 or TRBV12-4 with TRBJ2-1; 7 bases agree with TRBD2. This CDR3 comprises 15 residues. The CDR3 spells CASSFGAGVLNERFF. CDR3 coding DNA: TGTGCCAGCAGTTTTGGGGCGGGAGTGCTAAATGAGCGGTTCTTC.

J is TRBJ2-3 and V is TRBV11-2; 11 nucleotides match TRBD2. In germline, CDR1 is SGHAT, CDR2 FQNNGV. Germline trimming cut 4 bases from V and 7 bases from J; bases unmatched to any gene: 16. The CDR3 sequence is 18 residues long. As DNA, the CDR3 is TGTGCCAGCAGCTCCATAGCGGGAGGGCCGGGTATTCGATATACGCAGTATTTT. It yields the protein CASSSIAGGPGIRYTQYF.

This clonotype was seen only a few times. The chain has TRBV12-3 or TRBV12-4 and TRBJ2-7; 9 bases align to TRBD2. The CDR3 spans 14 residues. J was trimmed by 4 bases and V by 5 bases; bases with no gene match: 6. The CDR3 nucleotides read TGTGCCAGCAGTCTTAGCGGGAGTAGGTACGAGCAGTACTTC. It translates to CASSLSGSRYEQYF.

The chain recombines TRBV7-9 with TRBJ2-5, with TRBD2 matching over 14 bases. CDR3 length equals 16 residues. Trimming removed 2 bases from V and 11 bases from J; junction bases left unmatched: 10. The germline V gene encodes CDR1 SEHNR and CDR2 FQNEAQ (reference sequence). CDR3 region: CASSLSGTSGSNEQYF. The DNA for the CDR3 is TGTGCCAGCAGCTTATCGGGGACTAGCGGGAGCAATGAGCAGTACTTC.

The chain has TRBV28 and TRBJ2-1; D tentatively fits TRBD1 or TRBD2 (5 bases each). CDR1 and CDR2 (germline): MDHEN, SYDVKM. The CDR3 totals 16 residues. V lost 5 bases and J 7 bases, leaving 21 bases between the germline ends. The CDR3 reads CASSAEGPRRGNEQFF. The CDR3 DNA reads TGTGCCAGCAGTGCCGAGGGACCCAGGAGAGGGAATGAGCAGTTCTTC.

The chain carries TRBV4-2 and TRBJ2-6, with no clear D. In germline, CDR1 is LGHNA, CDR2 YNFKEQ. Trimming shortened V by 6 bases and J by 0 bases, and 3 bases separated the two germline ends. The CDR3 totals 13 residues. The CDR3 here is CASRNSGANVLTF. The CDR3 bases are TGTGCCAGCAGGAACTCTGGGGCCAACGTCCTGACTTTC.

This clonotype was picked up a small number of times. The CDR3: CATSRESYYGYTF. The CDR3 DNA reads TGTGCCACCAGCAGAGAGAGCTATTATGGCTACACCTTC. The chain uses TRBV15 and TRBJ1-2; D uncertain. Germline V gene sequence: CDR1 LNHNV, CDR2 YYDKDF (reference sequence). Trimming left V 0 bases short and J 5 bases short, with 7 bases between. This CDR3 has 13 amino acids.

The V call is TRBV11-2, the J call TRBJ2-4; 7 positions agree with TRBD2. Germline values: CDR1 SGHAT, CDR2 FQNNGV. V was clipped by 5 bases and J by 8 bases; unmatched bases: 12. This CDR3 has 15 amino acids. The CDR3 is CASSRLGPGGDIQYF. CDR3 nucleotides: TGTGCCAGCAGCCGCTTGGGCCCGGGAGGCGACATTCAGTACTTC.

Remarks on this clonotype: Relative to the germline gene, one junction end is altered; a read error may explain this. The CDR3 sequence is CTSSFQVGGREQFF. The CDR3 DNA sequence: TGTACCAGCAGCTTCCAAGTTGGGGGTCGGGAGCAGTTCTTC. The chain carries TRBV7-9 and TRBJ2-1; D is tentatively TRBD1 or TRBD2 (5 bases each). From germline, CDR1 is SEHNR and CDR2 FQNEAQ (reference sequence). The CDR3 runs to 14 residues.

The table lists this clonotype with a few counts. The chain links TRBV7-9 to TRBJ2-1; no reliable D call. CDR1 is SEHNR, CDR2 FQNEAQ, per germline (reference sequence). The CDR3 is made up of 13 amino acids. V gave up 1 base and J gave up 5 bases, with 6 bases separating them. CDR3 nucleotide sequence: TGTGCCAGCAGCTTAGTGCCCAACAATGAGCAGTTCTTC. It codes for CASSLVPNNEQFF.